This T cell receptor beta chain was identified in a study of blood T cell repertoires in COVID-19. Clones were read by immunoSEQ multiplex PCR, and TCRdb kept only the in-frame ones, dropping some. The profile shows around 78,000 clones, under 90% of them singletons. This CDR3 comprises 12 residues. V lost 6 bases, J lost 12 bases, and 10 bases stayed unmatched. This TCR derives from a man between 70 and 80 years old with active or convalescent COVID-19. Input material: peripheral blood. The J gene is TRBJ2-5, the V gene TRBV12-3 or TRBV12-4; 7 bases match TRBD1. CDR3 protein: CASSSIGTEEYF. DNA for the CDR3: TGTGCCAGCAGCTCAATTGGGACAGAGGAGTACTTC.